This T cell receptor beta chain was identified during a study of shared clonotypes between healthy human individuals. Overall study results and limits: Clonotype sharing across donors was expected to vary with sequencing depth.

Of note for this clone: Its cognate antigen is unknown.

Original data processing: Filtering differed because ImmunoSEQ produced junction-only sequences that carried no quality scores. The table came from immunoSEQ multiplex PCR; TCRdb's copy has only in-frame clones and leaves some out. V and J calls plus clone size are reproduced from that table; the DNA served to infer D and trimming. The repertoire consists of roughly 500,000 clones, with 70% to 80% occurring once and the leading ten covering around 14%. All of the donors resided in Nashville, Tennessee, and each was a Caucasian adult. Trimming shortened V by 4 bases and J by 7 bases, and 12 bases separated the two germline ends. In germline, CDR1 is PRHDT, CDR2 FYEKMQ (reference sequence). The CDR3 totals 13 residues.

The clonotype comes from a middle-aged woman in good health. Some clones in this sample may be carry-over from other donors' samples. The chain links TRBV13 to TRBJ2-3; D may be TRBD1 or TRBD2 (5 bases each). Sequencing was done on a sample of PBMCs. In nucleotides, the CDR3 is TGTGCCAGCAGCTCTAGGGGAGTCAATACGCAGTATTTT. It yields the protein CASSSRGVNTQYF.